The clone carrying this T cell receptor (beta chain) showed up just a few times. Its antigen is not known. Germline CDR1 and CDR2: DFQATT and SNEGSKA (reference sequence). J gave up 2 bases and V 6 bases, and 11 bases lay outside the gene matches. The CDR3 runs to 15 residues. A second PCR of 7 to 11 cycles used a sample-barcoded 5' primer and a J-beta primer mix. TCRdb ran MiXCR on the 5' RACE reads and lists one entry per CDR3 protein. Of 850,000 to 1,000,000 distinct CDR3 sequences detected, around 48% appear once; the ten largest clones hold roughly 12%. This entry is derived from a study of blood T cells in healthy people across ages. Broader study findings: Older age went with lower TCR beta diversity per million T cells, in a roughly linear way.

This sequence joins TRBV20-1 and TRBJ2-7; TRBD1 agrees at 9 bases. The clonotype was recovered from a young man in good health. Specimen: blood. The CDR3, as DNA: TGCAGTGCGAACAATGCCGGGACAGGGACCTACGAGCAGTACTTC. As protein: CSANNAGTGTYEQYF.